This note documents a single TCR beta chain sequence. This clonotype was seen a few times. Its binding antigen is unknown. Base qualities are not at hand, and no much larger clone is one base apart. TCR alpha and beta chain libraries were amplified separately from the second PCR step onward. The CMV status of each donor was determined by measuring IFNgamma production from CD4+ T cells after fresh PBMCs had been stimulated overnight with CMV viral lysate. CD4 T cells were positively selected using Miltenyi beads, after which CD8 T cells were positively selected from the CD4-negative fraction. Cells were stained for CD3, CD4, CD8, CD45RA, CD27 and a live/dead dye and were sorted on a BD Aria II into four subsets based on CD45RA and CD27. A few healthy volunteers provided blood, and each donor's sample was split into CD4 and CD8 T cells and then further divided into four differentiation subsets. Roughly 0.12 L of peripheral blood was taken from each donor, and PBMC were separated by density-gradient centrifugation on Ficoll-Paque PLUS. After sorting, cells were lysed in RLT buffer, RNA was extracted using a Qiagen RNeasy kit, and the extracted RNA was stored at -80 degrees C.

This record comes from a study of naive and memory T cell subsets (dated 2017 in TCRdb). Concerning the study at large: An open-source, UMI-based TCR alpha and beta sequencing pipeline was applied to sorted naive and memory peripheral blood T cell subsets. The results of the functional CMV T cell responses matched the IgG serology results in every case. RNA was DNase-treated and reverse transcribed with TCR constant-region primers, mostly using SuperScript III. Overall study results and their limits: After error correction, only a single occurrence was seen for over 95% of naive TCR sequences, so much steeper abundance distributions were produced than in memory subsets. A few larger clonotypes were present in naive repertoires, particularly the CD8 repertoires, and these clonotypes were possibly memory cells re-expressing CD45RA. In both CD4 and CD8 cells, a rise in Gini index and a fall in Shannon and inverse Simpson diversity were observed from naive through CM, EM and EMRA. Clonotypes were defined as single alpha or beta chain sequences, not paired alpha/beta receptors. No ground truth was available to validate the repertoire findings for the naive and memory subsets. RNA-based TCR counts may be influenced by expression changes linked to T cell activation and differentiation. TCR abundance followed a power law with an exponent that was different for naive and memory subsets but consistent across the three individuals.

Library prep was done by UMI-ligation and nested PCR. To cover both TRBC1 and TRBC2, the beta constant-region primer consisted of an equimolar mix of two oligonucleotides. The ligated cDNA went through four rounds of PCR with nested alpha and beta constant-region primers together with the SP2 primer. A single-stranded oligonucleotide carrying the SP2 primer and a 12-nucleotide UMI was ligated to the 3' end of the cDNA by T4 RNA ligase 1. The ligation reaction was incubated at 16°C for about 18-24 hours. To avoid over-amplification, PCR2 was usually performed as a SYBR Green qPCR and halted once a predetermined threshold was reached. Every purification after the first one was done using Agencourt AMPure XP magnetic beads. Libraries were quantified by Qubit and checked on a TapeStation, where a main peak was expected near 650 bp. The pooled libraries were sequenced on an Illumina MiSeq using v2 2x251 paired-end kits, which usually yielded roughly 0.95-2.2 million reads per sample. Each sample was pooled at 4 nM, and roughly 4.5-7% PhiX was included to help cluster recognition. Regarding the original processing steps: V and J genes were assigned to Demultiplexor-processed FASTQ reads by Decombinator through tag matching, with a single base-pair mismatch being allowed. Collapsinator relied on UMIs to fix sequencing errors as well as frequency errors caused by PCR heterogeneity. TCRs were translated and CDR3s were extracted from the conserved cysteine to the FGXG phenylalanine by CDR3Translator, with non-productive sequences being flagged. Gini, Shannon entropy and inverse Simpson indices were computed after subsampling the repertoires to the same number of UMI-defined TCRs. Within the linear range, a power law was fitted to clonotype abundance distributions using maximum likelihood. Similar UMI counts, unique TCR numbers and clonal distributions were obtained with the pipeline and with MIGEC on one naive CD8 sample. One analysis removed from the naive repertoire any naive TCRs that were also found in any memory subset from the same donor. The repertoires were searched for approximately 7,000 CMV-associated CDR3 sequences that had been compiled from VDJdb and a published dataset. Using fastp at Q25 and MiXCR, TCRdb reprocessed the public reads and kept productive beta chains. All rows with the same CDR3 protein become a single entry with the most common DNA and genes. These V and J calls rely on TCRdb rather than the paper's analysis. The sample has approximately 140,000 distinct CDR3 sequences on record, 20% to 25% of them singletons. Of the sample, roughly 0.1% is held by the ten largest clones.

CDR1 and CDR2 (KGHDR, SFDVKD) derive from the germline V gene. CDR3 length: 14 amino acids, cysteine to phenylalanine. The CDR3 DNA has 42 bases and is translated from base 1. V is clipped by 6 bases and J by 0 bases, and the sequence between their germline boundaries is 8 bases long. Sequences were obtained from naive CD4+ T cells from blood. The cell subset or site label of this sample denotes: naive T cells, CD45RA high CD27+. The chain links TRBV24-1 with TRBJ1-5, with a weak D call of TRBD1 (5 bases match). This receptor was identified in a human donor in good health. CDR3 loop: CATSTGGSNQPQHF. The sequenced DNA: TGTGCCACCAGTACTGGGGGTAGCAATCAGCCCCAGCATTTT.